The subject of this entry is one T cell receptor (beta chain). The antigen remains undetermined. A second roughly 6 to 11 cycle PCR used barcoded and J-beta primers. TCRdb independently ran MiXCR on the 5' RACE reads; one entry per CDR3 protein. The sample lists about 1.6 million distinct CDR3 sequences; roughly 30% were seen once. This specimen belongs to a study of blood T cells in healthy people across ages. Findings and caveats of the study: From one million sequenced T cells, diversity estimates were lower bounds.

Between the trimmed V and J ends, which lost 7 bases and 2 bases, there was a span of 12 bases. Germline CDR1 is SGHVS and CDR2 is FNYEAQ. The CDR3 runs to 15 residues. The clonotype originates from a young woman in good health. The V and J genes are TRBV7-6 and TRBJ2-6; no definite D call. Sequencing used blood. The CDR3 protein is CASIPLLPGANVLTF. DNA for the CDR3: TGTGCCAGCATCCCCCTCCTCCCTGGGGCCAACGTCCTGACTTTC. The entire variable domain, with the rest obtained from reference TRBV7-6 and TRBJ2-6, is as follows: GAGVSQSPRYKVTKRGQDVALRCDPISGHVSLYWYRQALGQGPEFLTYFNYEAQQDKSGLPNDRFSAERPEGSISTLTIQRTEQRDSAMYRCASIPLLPGANVLTFGAGSRLTVL.